The T cell receptor (beta chain) described here comes from a study of cytomegalovirus exposure and HLA in healthy donors. Findings of the study overall: The authors confirmed in vitro that three CMV-associated chains were specific for CMV antigens. The authors excluded some V segments, including TRBV6-2 and TRBV6-3, as indistinguishable.

Germline CDR1 MNHNS, CDR2 SASEGT. This CDR3 spans 12 amino acids. Trimming left V 7 bases short and J 10 bases short, with 14 bases between. The PCR was carried out with 60 Vbeta primers and 13 Jbeta primers. Method: immunoSEQ multiplex PCR; TCRdb's copy keeps in-frame clones and lacks some. The profile shows about 84,000 clones, around 90% of them singletons. For this clone: Its antigen is unknown.

Unrecorded immune exposure was likely among donors, who were nominally healthy when sampled. The sequenced material came from PBMCs. V usage is TRBV6-1 and J usage is TRBJ2-1; TRBD2 is a possible D gene (6 bases). The receptor comes from a young man in good health and CMV-seronegative. The chain's CDR3 is CASTISSAEQFF. The CDR3, as DNA: TGTGCCAGCACCATCTCTAGCGCCGAGCAGTTCTTC.